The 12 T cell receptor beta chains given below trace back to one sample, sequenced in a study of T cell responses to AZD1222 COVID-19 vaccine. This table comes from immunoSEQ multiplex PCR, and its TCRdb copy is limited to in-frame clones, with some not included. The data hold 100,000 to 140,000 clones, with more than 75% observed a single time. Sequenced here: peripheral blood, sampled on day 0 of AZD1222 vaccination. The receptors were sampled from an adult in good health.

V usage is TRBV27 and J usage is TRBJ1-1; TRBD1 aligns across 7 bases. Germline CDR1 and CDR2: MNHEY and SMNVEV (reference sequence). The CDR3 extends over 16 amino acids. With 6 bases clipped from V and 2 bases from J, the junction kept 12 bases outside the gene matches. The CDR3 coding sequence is TGTGCCAGCAGCCCCGCGGGACAGATAATTAACACTGAAGCTTTCTTT. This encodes CASSPAGQIINTEAFF.

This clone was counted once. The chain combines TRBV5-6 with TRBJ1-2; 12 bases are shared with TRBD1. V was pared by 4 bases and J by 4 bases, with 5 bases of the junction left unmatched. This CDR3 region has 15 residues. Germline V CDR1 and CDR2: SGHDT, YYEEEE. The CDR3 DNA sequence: TGTGCCAGCAGCACGGGACAGGGGGCCGTCTATGGCTACACCTTC. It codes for CASSTGQGAVYGYTF.

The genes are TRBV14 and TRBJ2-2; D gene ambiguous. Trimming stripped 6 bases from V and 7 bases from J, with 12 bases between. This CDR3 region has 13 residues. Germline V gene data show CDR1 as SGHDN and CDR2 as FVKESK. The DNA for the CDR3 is TGTGCCAGCAGGAAGGTGCGGAACGGGGAGCTGTTTTTT. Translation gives CASRKVRNGELFF.

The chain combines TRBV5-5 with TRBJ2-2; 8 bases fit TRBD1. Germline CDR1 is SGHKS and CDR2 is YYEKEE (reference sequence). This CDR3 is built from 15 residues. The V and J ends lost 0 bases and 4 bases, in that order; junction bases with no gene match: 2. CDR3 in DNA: TGTGCCAGCAGCTTGGCCGGGACAGGCACCGGGGAGCTGTTTTTT. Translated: CASSLAGTGTGELFF.

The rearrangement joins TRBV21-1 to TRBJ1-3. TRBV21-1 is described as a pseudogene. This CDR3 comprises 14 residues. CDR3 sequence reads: CASSKVISGNTIYF. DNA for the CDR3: TGTGCCAGCAGCAAAGTGATCTCTGGAAACACCATATATTTT.

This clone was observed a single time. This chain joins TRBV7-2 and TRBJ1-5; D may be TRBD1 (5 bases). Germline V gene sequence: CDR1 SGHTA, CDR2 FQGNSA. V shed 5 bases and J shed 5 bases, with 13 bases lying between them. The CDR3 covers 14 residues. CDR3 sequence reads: CASSPRQGYQPQHF. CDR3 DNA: TGTGCCAGCAGCCCCCGGCAGGGTTATCAGCCCCAGCATTTT.

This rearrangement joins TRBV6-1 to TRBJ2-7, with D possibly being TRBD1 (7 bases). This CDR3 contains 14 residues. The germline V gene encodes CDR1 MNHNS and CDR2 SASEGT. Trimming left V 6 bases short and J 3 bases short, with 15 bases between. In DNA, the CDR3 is TGTGCCAGCAGCACCCAGGGGGGTTACTACGAGCAGTACTTC. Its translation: CASSTQGGYYEQYF.

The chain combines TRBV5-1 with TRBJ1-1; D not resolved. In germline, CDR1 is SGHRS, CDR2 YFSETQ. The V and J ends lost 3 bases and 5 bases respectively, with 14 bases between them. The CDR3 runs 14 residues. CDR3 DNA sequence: TGCGCCAGCAGCTCGGACCCGGTACGGACTGAAGCTTTCTTT. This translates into CASSSDPVRTEAFF.

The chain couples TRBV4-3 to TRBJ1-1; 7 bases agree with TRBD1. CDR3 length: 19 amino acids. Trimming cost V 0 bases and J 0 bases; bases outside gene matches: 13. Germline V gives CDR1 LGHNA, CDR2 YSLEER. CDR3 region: CASSQDLDRVRGMNTEAFF. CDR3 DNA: TGCGCCAGCAGCCAAGACCTTGACAGGGTGAGGGGTATGAACACTGAAGCTTTCTTT.

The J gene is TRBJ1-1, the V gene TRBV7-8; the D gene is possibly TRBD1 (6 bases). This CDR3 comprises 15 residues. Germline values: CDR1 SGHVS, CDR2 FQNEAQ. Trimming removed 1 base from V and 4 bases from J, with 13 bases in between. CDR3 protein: CASSLVRGGPTEAFF. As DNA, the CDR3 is TGTGCCAGCAGCTTAGTCCGCGGGGGCCCCACTGAAGCTTTCTTT.

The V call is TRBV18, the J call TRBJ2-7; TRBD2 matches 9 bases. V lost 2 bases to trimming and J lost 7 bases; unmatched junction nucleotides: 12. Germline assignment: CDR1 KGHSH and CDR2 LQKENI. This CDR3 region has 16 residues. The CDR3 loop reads CASSPSGPAGGDEQYF. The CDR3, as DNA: TGTGCCAGCTCACCATCTGGCCCAGCGGGGGGCGATGAGCAGTACTTC. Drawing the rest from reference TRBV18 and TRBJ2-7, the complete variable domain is NAGVMQNPRHLVRRRGQEARLRCSPMKGHSHVYWYRQLPEEGLKFMVYLQKENIIDESGMPKERFSAEFPKEGPSILRIQQVVRGDSAAYFCASSPSGPAGGDEQYFGPGTRLTVT.

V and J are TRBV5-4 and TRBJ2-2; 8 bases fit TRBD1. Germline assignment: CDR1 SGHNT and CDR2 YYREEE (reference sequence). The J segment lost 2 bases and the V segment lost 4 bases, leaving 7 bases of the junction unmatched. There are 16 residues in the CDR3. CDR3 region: CASSRDGQGNTGELFF. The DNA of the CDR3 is TGTGCCAGCAGCCGTGATGGACAGGGCAACACCGGGGAGCTGTTTTTT.